Described below is a single T cell receptor beta chain sequence and its context. Its antigen is not known. The entry originates in a study of Graves' ophthalmopathy and Graves' hyperthyroidism. This CDR3 comprises 14 residues. The germline gives CDR1 KGHDR, CDR2 SFDVKD. The germline V and J ends were trimmed by 6 bases and 3 bases, with 11 bases remaining between them. Study-level points and caveats: In separating ophthalmopathy from stable hyperthyroidism, a 13-signature model achieved nearly 90% sensitivity and approximately 80% specificity.

RNA transcripts were the template, and TCR beta CDR3 regions were amplified from them. Second-round multiplex PCR came after a first-round RT-PCR that employed HTBI primers. MiXCR, run by TCRdb on the multiplex PCR reads, gives a single entry per CDR3 protein. The sample holds approximately 700,000 distinct CDR3 sequences, around 40% seen once. Sequencing input: peripheral blood. The TCR originated in an adult man with Graves' ophthalmopathy. The chain links TRBV24-1 to TRBJ1-5, with D unresolved. The DNA for the CDR3 is TGTGCCACCAGTAACGGAGATCCCAATCAGCCCCAGCATTTT. It specifies CATSNGDPNQPQHF.